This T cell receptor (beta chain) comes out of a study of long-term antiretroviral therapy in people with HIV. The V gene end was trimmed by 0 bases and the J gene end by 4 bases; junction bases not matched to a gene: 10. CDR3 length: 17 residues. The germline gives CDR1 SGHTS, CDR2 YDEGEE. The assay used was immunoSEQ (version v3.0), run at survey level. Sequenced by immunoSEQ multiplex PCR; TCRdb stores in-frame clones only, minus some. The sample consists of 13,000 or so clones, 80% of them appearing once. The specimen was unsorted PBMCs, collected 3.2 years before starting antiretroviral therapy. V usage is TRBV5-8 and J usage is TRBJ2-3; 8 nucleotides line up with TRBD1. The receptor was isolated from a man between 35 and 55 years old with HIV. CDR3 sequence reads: CASSLAPRQGAPDTQYF. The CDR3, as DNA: TGTGCCAGCAGCTTGGCCCCACGGCAGGGGGCCCCAGATACGCAGTATTTT.